Listed here are 12 T cell receptor beta chains from one sample, sequenced in a study of OX40 agonist ivuxolimab in advanced cancers. Measured with immunoSEQ multiplex PCR; TCRdb has only the in-frame clones, and not every one. The table has 25,000 to 35,000 clones, approximately 86% seen once. The sample in question was CD4+ or CD8+ T cells sorted from blood, obtained in a trial of the OX40 agonist ivuxolimab. The receptors were gathered from an adult with an advanced solid tumor such as melanoma, head and neck, liver or kidney cancer.

This chain connects TRBV11-2 to TRBJ1-4, with 9 bases identical to TRBD1. Germline trimming cut 6 bases from V and 6 bases from J; bases unmatched to any gene: 8. Germline V gene sequence: CDR1 SGHAT, CDR2 FQNNGV. The CDR3 runs to 15 residues. CDR3 sequence reads: CASRGRDRDHEKLFF. In DNA form, the CDR3 reads TGTGCCAGCAGGGGGCGGGACAGGGATCATGAAAAACTGTTTTTT.

This clone has only a few counts. The chain joins TRBV19 to TRBJ2-2; D unresolved. The CDR3 loop spans 15 amino acids. Germline loops: CDR1 LNHDA, CDR2 SQIVND (reference sequence). The V end lost 2 bases, the J end lost 4 bases, and 11 bases lay between the germline ends. Written as DNA, the CDR3 is TGTGCCAGTAGTATAAAGGAATTGGTCACCGGGGAGCTGTTTTTT. It is translated as CASSIKELVTGELFF.

The rearrangement joins TRBV6-4 to TRBJ2-7; 9 nucleotides align to TRBD1. V lost 0 bases to trimming and J lost 6 bases; unmatched junction nucleotides: 0. Germline V gene data show CDR1 as MRHNA and CDR2 as SNTAGT. The CDR3 extends over 13 amino acids. The CDR3 spells CASSDSDRGEQYF. DNA for the CDR3: TGTGCCAGCAGTGACTCGGACAGGGGCGAGCAGTACTTC.

The chain combines TRBV11-2 with TRBJ2-5; perhaps TRBD2 as D (6 bases). CDR1 SGHAT and CDR2 FQNNGV come from the germline V gene. The CDR3 extends over 15 amino acids. Trimming took off 1 base at V and 4 bases at J, with 13 bases between the two ends. CDR3 residues: CASSLVPGVGETQYF. The CDR3 nucleotides are TGTGCCAGCAGCTTAGTTCCGGGAGTGGGAGAGACCCAGTACTTC.

V and J are TRBV11-2 and TRBJ1-1, with 8 bases aligning to TRBD1. Germline CDR1 and CDR2: SGHAT and FQNNGV. V lost 3 bases to trimming and J lost 4 bases; unmatched junction nucleotides: 4. The CDR3 sequence is 14 residues long. This CDR3 is CASSFGTGGTEAFF. Written as DNA, the CDR3 is TGTGCCAGCAGCTTCGGGACAGGAGGCACTGAAGCTTTCTTT.

The V and J genes are TRBV27 and TRBJ1-1; D remains ambiguous. The germline CDR1 and CDR2 sequences are MNHEY and SMNVEV (reference sequence). The CDR3 consists of 15 residues. Trimming stripped 4 bases from V and 4 bases from J, with 16 bases between. The CDR3 region is CASSWIGVAATEAFF. The CDR3 nucleotides are TGTGCCAGCAGTTGGATCGGGGTCGCGGCCACTGAAGCTTTCTTT.

This rearrangement joins TRBV28 to TRBJ2-7; D is possibly TRBD1 or TRBD2 (5 bases each). The germline gives CDR1 MDHEN, CDR2 SYDVKM. The germline V and J ends were trimmed by 2 bases and 0 bases, with 11 bases remaining between them. The CDR3 contains 15 residues. The CDR3 nucleotides are TGTGCCAGCAGTTTAGAGGGGCTTTACTCCTACGAGCAGTACTTC. Translated: CASSLEGLYSYEQYF.

The chain combines TRBV7-9 with TRBJ1-3, with no clear D. Per the germline V gene, CDR1 is SEHNR and CDR2 is FQNEAQ (reference sequence). The V end was cut by 4 bases, the J end by 4 bases, with 11 bases between. This CDR3 spans 14 amino acids. The CDR3 here is CASSSLAGGNTIYF. CDR3 nucleotides: TGTGCCAGCAGCTCCTTGGCCGGAGGAAACACCATATATTTT.

The chain couples TRBV27 to TRBJ1-5, with D possibly TRBD1 on 6 matching bases. Germline-derived CDR1 and CDR2 are MNHEY and SMNVEV (reference sequence). Trimming took off 2 bases at V and 7 bases at J, with 12 bases between the two ends. This CDR3 has 14 amino acids. This CDR3 reads CASSLRQVGQPQHF. The CDR3 DNA follows: TGTGCCAGCAGTTTACGACAGGTCGGACAGCCCCAGCATTTT.

The rearrangement uses TRBV5-8 and TRBJ1-1; D unclear. The CDR3 spans 13 residues. V was trimmed by 2 bases and J by 11 bases, leaving 16 bases between them. Germline V CDR1 and CDR2: SGHTS, YDEGEE. For the CDR3, the DNA is TGTGCCAGCAGCTTTACGGCGGAGATTCGGGCTTTCTTT. This gives the protein CASSFTAEIRAFF.

The chain joins TRBV6-1 to TRBJ2-7, with no clear D. This CDR3 spans 11 amino acids. V lost 3 bases to trimming and J lost 3 bases, with 3 bases between them. Germline V gives CDR1 MNHNS, CDR2 SASEGT. The CDR3 DNA reads as TGTGCCAGCAGTGACTACTACGAGCAGTACTTC. This sequence encodes CASSDYYEQYF.

This clone was seen repeatedly, ten times or more. V is TRBV7-9 and J is TRBJ2-2; TRBD2 agrees at 11 bases. Trimming removed 5 bases from V and 6 bases from J; junction bases left unmatched: 8. This CDR3 is built from 16 residues. From germline, CDR1 is SEHNR and CDR2 FQNEAQ (reference sequence). The CDR3 loop reads CASSATSGSLAGELFF. The CDR3 DNA follows: TGTGCCAGCAGCGCCACTAGCGGGAGTCTTGCCGGGGAGCTGTTTTTT.